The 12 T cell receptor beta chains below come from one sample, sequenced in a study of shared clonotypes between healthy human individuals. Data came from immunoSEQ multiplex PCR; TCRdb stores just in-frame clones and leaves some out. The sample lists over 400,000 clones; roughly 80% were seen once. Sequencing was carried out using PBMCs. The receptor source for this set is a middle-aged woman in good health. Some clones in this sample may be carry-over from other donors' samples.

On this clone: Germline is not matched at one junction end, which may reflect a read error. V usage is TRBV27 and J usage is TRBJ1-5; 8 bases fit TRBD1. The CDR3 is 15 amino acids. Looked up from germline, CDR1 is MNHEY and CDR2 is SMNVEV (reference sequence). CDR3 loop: CASSLSSGGNQPQHF. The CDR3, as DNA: TGTGCCAGCAGTTTATCCTCAGGGGGCAACCAGCCCCAGCATTTT.

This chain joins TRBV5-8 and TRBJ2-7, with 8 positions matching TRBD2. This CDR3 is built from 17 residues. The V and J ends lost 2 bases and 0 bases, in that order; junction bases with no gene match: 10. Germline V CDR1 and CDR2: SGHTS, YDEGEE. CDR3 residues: CASSFGLAGLTSYEQYF. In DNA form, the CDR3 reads TGTGCCAGCAGCTTCGGGCTAGCGGGTCTCACCTCCTACGAGCAGTACTTC.

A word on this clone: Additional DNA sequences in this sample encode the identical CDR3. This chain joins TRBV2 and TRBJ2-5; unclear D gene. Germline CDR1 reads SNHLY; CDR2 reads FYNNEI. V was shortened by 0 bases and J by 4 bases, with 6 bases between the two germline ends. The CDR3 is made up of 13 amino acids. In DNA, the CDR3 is TGTGCCAGCAGTGAAGCGGACGGAGAGACCCAGTACTTC. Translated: CASSEADGETQYF.

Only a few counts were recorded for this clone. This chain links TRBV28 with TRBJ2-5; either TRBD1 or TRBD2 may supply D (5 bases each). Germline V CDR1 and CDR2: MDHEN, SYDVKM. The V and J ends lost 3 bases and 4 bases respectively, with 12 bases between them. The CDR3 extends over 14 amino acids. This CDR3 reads CASSFGAGGETQYF. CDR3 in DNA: TGTGCCAGCAGTTTTGGGGCTGGGGGAGAGACCCAGTACTTC. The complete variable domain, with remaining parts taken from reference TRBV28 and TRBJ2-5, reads DVKVTQSSRYLVKRTGEKVFLECVQDMDHENMFWYRQDPGLGLRLIYFSYDVKMKEKGDIPEGYSVSREKKERFSLILESASTNQTSMYLCASSFGAGGETQYFGPGTRLLVL.

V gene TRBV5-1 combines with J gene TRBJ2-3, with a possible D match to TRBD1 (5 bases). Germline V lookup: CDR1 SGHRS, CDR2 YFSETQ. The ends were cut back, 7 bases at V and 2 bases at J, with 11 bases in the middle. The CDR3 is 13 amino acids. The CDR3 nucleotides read TGCGCCAGCCAACAGGACCTCACAGATACGCAGTATTTT. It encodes CASQQDLTDTQYF.

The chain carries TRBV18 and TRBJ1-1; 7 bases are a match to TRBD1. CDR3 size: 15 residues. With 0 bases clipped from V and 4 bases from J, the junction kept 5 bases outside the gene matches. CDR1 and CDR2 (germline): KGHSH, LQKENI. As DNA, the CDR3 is TGTGCCAGCTCACCACCGACAGGGACGGGCACTGAAGCTTTCTTT. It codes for CASSPPTGTGTEAFF.

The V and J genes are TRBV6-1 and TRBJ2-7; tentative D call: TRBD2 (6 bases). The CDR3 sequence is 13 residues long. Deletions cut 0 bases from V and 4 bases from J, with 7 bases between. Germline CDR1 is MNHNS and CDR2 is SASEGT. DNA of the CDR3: TGTGCCAGCAGTGAAGCTCGGGGGTACGAGCAGTACTTC. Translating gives CASSEARGYEQYF.

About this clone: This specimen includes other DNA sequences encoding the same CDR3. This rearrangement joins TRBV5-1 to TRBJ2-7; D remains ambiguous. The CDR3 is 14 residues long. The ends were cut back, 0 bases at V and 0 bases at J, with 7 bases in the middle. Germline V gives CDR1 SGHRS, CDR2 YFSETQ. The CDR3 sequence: CASSLGGSSYEQYF. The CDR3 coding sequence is TGCGCCAGCAGCTTGGGTGGGTCCTCCTACGAGCAGTACTTC.

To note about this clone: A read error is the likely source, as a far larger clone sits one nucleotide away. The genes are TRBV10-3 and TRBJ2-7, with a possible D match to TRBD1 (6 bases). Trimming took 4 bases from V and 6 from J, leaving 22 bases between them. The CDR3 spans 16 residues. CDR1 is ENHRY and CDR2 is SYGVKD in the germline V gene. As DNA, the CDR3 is TGTGCCATCAGTGCGGGTCAGGGGACCGTAACCTGCGAGCAGTACTTC. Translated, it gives CAISAGQGTVTCEQYF.

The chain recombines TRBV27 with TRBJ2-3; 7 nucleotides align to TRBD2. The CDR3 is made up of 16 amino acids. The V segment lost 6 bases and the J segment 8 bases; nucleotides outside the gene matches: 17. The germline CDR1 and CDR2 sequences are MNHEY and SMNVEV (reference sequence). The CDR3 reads CASSLTPGGTRGTQYF. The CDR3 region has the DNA TGTGCCAGCAGCCTTACGCCCGGGGGGACGCGTGGTACGCAGTATTTT.

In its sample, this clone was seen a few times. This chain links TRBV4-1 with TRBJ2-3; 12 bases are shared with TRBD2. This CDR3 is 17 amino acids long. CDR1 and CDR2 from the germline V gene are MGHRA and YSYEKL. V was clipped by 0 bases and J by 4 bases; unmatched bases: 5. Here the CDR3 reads CASSQEWLAGGADTQYF. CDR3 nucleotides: TGCGCCAGCAGCCAAGAATGGCTAGCGGGAGGGGCAGATACGCAGTATTTT.

CDR3 nucleotides: TGTGCCAGCAGCGGACTGGGCGAGGGGCAGTACTTC. It yields the protein CASSGLGEGQYF. The V gene is TRBV14, the J gene TRBJ2-7; perhaps TRBD2 as D (5 bases). The CDR3 sequence is 12 residues long. Germline values: CDR1 SGHDN, CDR2 FVKESK. Trimming cost V 5 bases and J 9 bases, with 14 bases left between them.